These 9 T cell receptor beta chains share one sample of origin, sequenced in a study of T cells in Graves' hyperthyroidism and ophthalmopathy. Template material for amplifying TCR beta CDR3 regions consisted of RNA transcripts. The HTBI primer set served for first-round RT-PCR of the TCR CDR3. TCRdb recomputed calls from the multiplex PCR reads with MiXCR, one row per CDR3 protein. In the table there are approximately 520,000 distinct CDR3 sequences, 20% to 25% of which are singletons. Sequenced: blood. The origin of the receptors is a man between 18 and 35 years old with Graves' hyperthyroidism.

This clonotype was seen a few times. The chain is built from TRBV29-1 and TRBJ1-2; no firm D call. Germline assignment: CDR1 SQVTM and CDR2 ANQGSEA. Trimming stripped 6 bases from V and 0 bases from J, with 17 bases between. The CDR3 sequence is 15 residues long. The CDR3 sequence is CSVREILLANYGYTF. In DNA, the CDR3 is TGCAGCGTAAGAGAAATTTTACTGGCTAACTATGGCTACACCTTC.

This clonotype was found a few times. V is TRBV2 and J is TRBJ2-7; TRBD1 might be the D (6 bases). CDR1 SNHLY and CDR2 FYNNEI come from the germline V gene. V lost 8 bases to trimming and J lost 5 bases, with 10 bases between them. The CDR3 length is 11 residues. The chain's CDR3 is CASVNRDEQYF. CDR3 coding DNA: TGTGCCAGCGTAAACAGGGACGAGCAGTACTTC.

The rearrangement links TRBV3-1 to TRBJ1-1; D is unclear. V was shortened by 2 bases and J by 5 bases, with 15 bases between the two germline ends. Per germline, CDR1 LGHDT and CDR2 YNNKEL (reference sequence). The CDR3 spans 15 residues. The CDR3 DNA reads TGTGCCAGCAGCCAATCCACAGCTCTCCAAACTGAAGCTTTCTTT. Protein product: CASSQSTALQTEAFF.

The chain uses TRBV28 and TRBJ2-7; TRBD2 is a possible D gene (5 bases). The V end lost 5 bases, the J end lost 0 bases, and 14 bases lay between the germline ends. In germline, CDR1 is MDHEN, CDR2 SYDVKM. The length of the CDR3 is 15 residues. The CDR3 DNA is TGTGCCAGCAGTACATTCGGTGGGAGCTCCTACGAGCAGTACTTC. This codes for CASSTFGGSSYEQYF.

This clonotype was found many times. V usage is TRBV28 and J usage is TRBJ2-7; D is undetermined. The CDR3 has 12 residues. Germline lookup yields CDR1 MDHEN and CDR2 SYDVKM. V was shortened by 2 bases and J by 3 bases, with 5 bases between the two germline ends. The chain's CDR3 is CASSLNGYEQYF. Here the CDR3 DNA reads TGTGCCAGCAGTTTAAACGGCTACGAGCAGTACTTC. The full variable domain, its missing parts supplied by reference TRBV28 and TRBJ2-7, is DVKVTQSSRYLVKRTGEKVFLECVQDMDHENMFWYRQDPGLGLRLIYFSYDVKMKEKGDIPEGYSVSREKKERFSLILESASTNQTSMYLCASSLNGYEQYFGPGTRLTVT.

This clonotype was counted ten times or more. The DNA of the CDR3 is TGCGCCAGCAGCTTGATCGGCAGGGGCCGGGGAGAGACCCAGTACTTC. Translation: CASSLIGRGRGETQYF. The V and J genes are TRBV5-1 and TRBJ2-5; possible D gene TRBD1, 6 bases. V was cut by 1 base and J by 4 bases, with 17 bases left in between. From germline, CDR1 is SGHRS and CDR2 YFSETQ. The CDR3 totals 16 residues.

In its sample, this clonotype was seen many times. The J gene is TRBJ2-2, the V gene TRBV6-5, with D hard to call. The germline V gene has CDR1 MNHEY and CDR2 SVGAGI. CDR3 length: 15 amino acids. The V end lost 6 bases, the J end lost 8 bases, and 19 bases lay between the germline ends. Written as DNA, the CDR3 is TGTGCCAGCAGCGGCCCTTCCTTATGGGGTGGGGAGCTGTTTTTT. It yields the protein CASSGPSLWGGELFF.

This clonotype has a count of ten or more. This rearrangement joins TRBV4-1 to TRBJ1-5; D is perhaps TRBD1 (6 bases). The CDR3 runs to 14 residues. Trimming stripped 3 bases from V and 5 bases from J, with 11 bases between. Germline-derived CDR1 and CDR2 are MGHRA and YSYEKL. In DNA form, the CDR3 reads TGCGCCAGCAGCCAGCAGGGGAAGGATCAGCCCCAGCATTTT. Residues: CASSQQGKDQPQHF.

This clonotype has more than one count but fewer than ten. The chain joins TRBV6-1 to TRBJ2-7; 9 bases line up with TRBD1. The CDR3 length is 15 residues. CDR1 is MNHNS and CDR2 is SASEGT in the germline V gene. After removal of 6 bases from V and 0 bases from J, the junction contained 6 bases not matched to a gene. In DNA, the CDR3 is TGTGCCAGCAGCCGCGGACAGGGGAGCTCCTACGAGCAGTACTTC. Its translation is CASSRGQGSSYEQYF.